The sequence of this T cell receptor (beta chain) was determined in a study of PD-L1 blockade in urothelial cancer. Study context: The study recovered a median of around 140,000 T cells per blood sample.

Germline V gene lookup returns CDR1 SGHVS and CDR2 FQNEAQ. CDR3 length: 12 amino acids. V was shortened by 4 bases and J by 0 bases, with 4 bases between the two germline ends. Time point of the sample: pretreatment peripheral blood. Urothelial carcinoma, locally advanced or metastatic, affected the patients. The method was immunoSEQ multiplex PCR; TCRdb's version includes in-frame clones alone and lacks a portion of them. The data hold 95,000 to 100,000 clones, with about nine tenths observed a single time. This chain joins TRBV7-8 and TRBJ2-7, with D unresolved. The receptor was isolated from a man aged 55 to 69 with urothelial cancer. The material sequenced was PBMCs, taken around atezolizumab (anti-PD-L1) treatment. The CDR3 DNA reads TGTGCCAGCAGCTCCGTCTCCTACGAGCAGTACTTC. It encodes CASSSVSYEQYF.